This TCR beta chain was identified during a study of cytomegalovirus exposure and HLA in healthy donors. The study, taken as a whole, reports: A few V segments could not be told apart, such as TRBV6-2 and TRBV6-3, and were left out. Immune exposure information comprised only CMV serostatus.

60 Vbeta and 13 Jbeta primers were used in PCR. The data were produced by immunoSEQ multiplex PCR, yet TCRdb's version contains in-frame clones alone and is incomplete. The table includes 100,000 to 150,000 clones, 75% to 80% detected once. CDR3 size: 17 residues. CDR1 SGDLS and CDR2 YYNGEE come from the germline V gene. The ends lost 4 bases at V and 5 bases at J; junction bases unmatched: 17. Details on this clone: Its antigen is unknown.

The chain employs TRBV9 and TRBJ2-7, with 8 bases identical to TRBD2. The specimen sequenced was PBMCs. This TCR derives from a woman aged 40 to 50 in good health and CMV-seronegative. The CDR3, as DNA: TGTGCCAGCAGCCCCGCACTAGGGACTAGTATTAGCGACGAGCAGTACTTC. This codes for CASSPALGTSISDEQYF. The variable domain in full, with the rest retrieved from reference TRBV9 and TRBJ2-7, is DSGVTQTPKHLITATGQRVTLRCSPRSGDLSVYWYQQSLDQGLQFLIQYYNGEERAKGNILERFSAQQFPDLHSELNLSSLELGDSALYFCASSPALGTSISDEQYFGPGTRLTVT.